One and the same sample provided the 31 T cell receptor beta chains below, sequenced in a study of cytomegalovirus exposure and HLA in healthy donors listed by TCRdb under 2017. Libraries were made using the immunoSEQ multiplex PCR assay. Held by TCRdb, this immuneACCESS table contains in-frame sequences only and omits some clones. Under half of the omission traces to an unresolved V gene where checked; the cause of the rest is unknown. The sample data list approximately 170,000 clones, and 85% of these were observed just once. The ten largest clonotypes hold 16% of the sample. The sequencing sample was made of PBMCs. The receptors were sampled from a man aged 18-30 years in good health and CMV-seropositive.

The gene calls are TRBV30 and TRBJ1-1, with D unclear. The germline CDR1 and CDR2 sequences are GTSNPN and SVGIG (reference sequence). The CDR3 length is 13 residues. With 4 bases removed from V and 4 bases from J, the gap between germline ends came to 13 bases. This CDR3 reads CAWTISGSTEAFF. In DNA form, the CDR3 reads TGTGCCTGGACAATATCGGGAAGCACTGAAGCTTTCTTT.

V usage is TRBV5-1 and J usage is TRBJ2-5; D gene ambiguous. Trimming left V 4 bases short and J 2 bases short, with 12 bases between. The CDR3 runs to 14 residues. Germline V gene sequence: CDR1 SGHRS, CDR2 YFSETQ. DNA of the CDR3: TGCGCCAGCAGCGAGAATAGAAGACAAGAGACCCAGTACTTC. Residues: CASSENRRQETQYF.

The chain employs TRBV7-9 and TRBJ1-2, with D unclear. V shed 0 bases and J shed 7 bases, with 3 bases lying between them. The CDR3 consists of 11 residues. CDR1 and CDR2 from the germline V gene are SEHNR and FQNEAQ (reference sequence). This CDR3 reads CASSLAAGYTF. As DNA, the CDR3 is TGTGCCAGCAGCTTAGCGGCTGGCTACACCTTC.

The chain is built from TRBV28 and TRBJ2-5, with 9 bases identical to TRBD1. The germline CDR1 and CDR2 sequences are MDHEN and SYDVKM. This CDR3 comprises 15 residues. J was trimmed by 5 bases and V by 5 bases; bases with no gene match: 9. The CDR3 DNA is TGTGCCAGCAGTCCTAGGACAGGGGCCGGGGAGACCCAGTACTTC. Protein: CASSPRTGAGETQYF. Complete variable domain (other parts from reference TRBV28 and TRBJ2-5): DVKVTQSSRYLVKRTGEKVFLECVQDMDHENMFWYRQDPGLGLRLIYFSYDVKMKEKGDIPEGYSVSREKKERFSLILESASTNQTSMYLCASSPRTGAGETQYFGPGTRLLVL.

The V gene is TRBV5-5, the J gene TRBJ1-2; the D is unclear. This CDR3 has 16 residues. CDR1 is SGHKS and CDR2 is YYEKEE in the germline V gene (reference sequence). Trimming took 0 bases from V and 4 from J, leaving 16 bases between them. The chain's CDR3 is CASSLALAGSPYGYTF. DNA of the CDR3: TGTGCCAGCAGCTTGGCGTTGGCGGGGAGCCCCTATGGCTACACCTTC.

This clone was seen many times. This chain connects TRBV6-1 to TRBJ1-2; D not certain. The V and J ends lost 9 bases and 7 bases respectively, with 9 bases between them. CDR3 length equals 10 residues. The germline CDR1 and CDR2 sequences are MNHNS and SASEGT. The CDR3 region is CASGEFGYTF. Written as DNA, the CDR3 is TGTGCCAGTGGAGAGTTTGGCTACACCTTC.

The sample holds one count of this clone. This rearrangement joins TRBV11-3 to TRBJ1-1; no clear D. This CDR3 spans 13 amino acids. Germline CDR1 reads SGHNT; CDR2 reads YENEEA. Between the trimmed V and J ends, which lost 5 bases and 1 base, there was a span of 8 bases. As DNA, the CDR3 is TGTGCCAGCAGCGTCAGGCCGAACACTGAAGCTTTCTTT. This gives the protein CASSVRPNTEAFF. The variable domain in full, with the rest retrieved from reference TRBV11-3 and TRBJ1-1, is EAGVVQSPRYKIIEKKQPVAFWCNPISGHNTLYWYLQNLGQGPELLIRYENEEAVDDSQLPKDRFSAERLKGVDSTLKIQPAELGDSAVYLCASSVRPNTEAFFGQGTRLTVV.

This rearrangement joins TRBV6-1 to TRBJ2-4; 7 bases align to TRBD1. The CDR3 runs to 13 residues. CDR1 is MNHNS, CDR2 SASEGT, per germline. Trimming at V came to 7 bases and at J to 5 bases, leaving 5 bases not matched to a gene. The CDR3 region has the DNA TGTGCCAGCACCAGGGGGACAGAAAACATTCAGTACTTC. It translates to CASTRGTENIQYF.

This clone was observed a single time. The CDR3 DNA reads as TGTGCCAGCAGTTTACTCCCCGACAGGGGAAGGAATGGCTACACCTTC. It is translated as CASSLLPDRGRNGYTF. The chain carries TRBV28 and TRBJ1-2, with 8 bases aligning to TRBD1. The CDR3 extends over 16 amino acids. Germline values: CDR1 MDHEN, CDR2 SYDVKM. With 2 bases clipped from V and 6 bases from J, the junction kept 11 bases outside the gene matches.

The chain recombines TRBV28 with TRBJ1-1; 8 bases are a match to TRBD1. Germline values: CDR1 MDHEN, CDR2 SYDVKM. V lost 6 bases, J lost 5 bases, and 8 bases stayed unmatched. The CDR3 length is 14 residues. The CDR3 bases are TGTGCCAGCAGCCAACCGACAGGGGTGACTGAAGCTTTCTTT. Translation: CASSQPTGVTEAFF.

The V call is TRBV9, the J call TRBJ2-5; a possible D gene is TRBD1 (6 bases). Germline V CDR1 and CDR2: SGDLS, YYNGEE. The CDR3 is 15 amino acids. V lost 4 bases, J lost 9 bases, and 22 bases lay in between. CDR3 residues: CASSIQGAPRSAQYF. The CDR3 region has the DNA TGTGCCAGCAGCATACAGGGCGCCCCGAGATCGGCCCAGTACTTC.

V is TRBV27 and J is TRBJ2-1, with D perhaps TRBD1 (6 bases). The germline V gene has CDR1 MNHEY and CDR2 SMNVEV (reference sequence). The CDR3 is 17 residues long. Trimming took off 5 bases at V and 2 bases at J, with 19 bases between the two ends. CDR3 loop: CASSRKVGQSTYNEQFF. In DNA form, the CDR3 reads TGTGCCAGCAGTAGGAAGGTTGGACAGTCCACCTACAATGAGCAGTTCTTC.

This clone was picked up one time. CDR3 coding DNA: TGTGCCAGCAGTGACCCGGGACGCCGGGAGAGTAATTCACCCCTCCACTTT. It encodes CASSDPGRRESNSPLHF. The rearrangement links TRBV6-1 to TRBJ1-6, with D possibly being TRBD1 (5 bases). The CDR3 has 17 residues. Germline V gives CDR1 MNHNS, CDR2 SASEGT. The V end lost 3 bases, the J end lost 6 bases, and 18 bases lay between the germline ends.

This CDR3 is CASSVGTWNTDTQYF. The CDR3 nucleotides are TGTGCCAGCAGCGTCGGGACATGGAATACAGATACGCAGTATTTT. The V call is TRBV9, the J call TRBJ2-3, with D possibly matching TRBD1 (6 bases). Trimming took 2 bases from V and 3 from J, leaving 13 bases between them. Germline loops: CDR1 SGDLS, CDR2 YYNGEE. The CDR3 extends over 15 amino acids.

The J gene is TRBJ1-2, the V gene TRBV10-3, with no clear D. Between the trimmed V and J ends, which lost 0 bases and 6 bases, there was a span of 14 bases. Germline V gives CDR1 ENHRY, CDR2 SYGVKD. This CDR3 region has 15 residues. The chain's CDR3 is CAISESPGSGNGYTF. The DNA for the CDR3 is TGTGCCATCAGTGAGTCGCCCGGGTCCGGGAATGGCTACACCTTC.

The chain joins TRBV18 to TRBJ2-1; TRBD1 matches at 8 bases. The V gene end was trimmed by 0 bases and the J gene end by 6 bases; junction bases not matched to a gene: 7. CDR3 length equals 16 residues. CDR1 and CDR2 (germline): KGHSH, LQKENI. The CDR3 DNA reads TGTGCCAGCTCACCACCAAAAGGACAGGGCCCCAATGAGCAGTTCTTC. Protein sequence: CASSPPKGQGPNEQFF.

This sequence joins TRBV7-8 and TRBJ1-6, with TRBD1 matching over 10 bases. CDR3 length: 17 residues. V lost 5 bases, J lost 0 bases, and 4 bases stayed unmatched. Germline V gene sequence: CDR1 SGHVS, CDR2 FQNEAQ. This chain's CDR3 is CASSQRTGGSYNSPLHF. The CDR3 DNA reads TGTGCCAGCAGCCAACGGACAGGGGGCTCCTATAATTCACCCCTCCACTTT.

DNA for the CDR3: TGTGCCAGTAGTATAGCAGGGTCCCTAGAAACATACAATGAGCAGTTCTTC. It is translated as CASSIAGSLETYNEQFF. The chain joins TRBV19 to TRBJ2-1; TRBD1 might be the D (5 bases). The germline CDR1 and CDR2 sequences are LNHDA and SQIVND (reference sequence). The V and J ends lost 1 base and 4 bases respectively, with 17 bases between them. The length of the CDR3 is 17 residues.

This chain links TRBV28 with TRBJ2-1; 9 bases are shared with TRBD2. This CDR3 region has 15 residues. The germline CDR1 and CDR2 sequences are MDHEN and SYDVKM. J was trimmed by 3 bases and V by 7 bases; bases with no gene match: 7. CDR3 sequence reads: CASTRGGQDYNEQFF. The CDR3 nucleotides read TGTGCCAGCACGCGGGGGGGCCAAGACTACAATGAGCAGTTCTTC. The variable domain in full, completed from reference TRBV28 and TRBJ2-1, reads DVKVTQSSRYLVKRTGEKVFLECVQDMDHENMFWYRQDPGLGLRLIYFSYDVKMKEKGDIPEGYSVSREKKERFSLILESASTNQTSMYLCASTRGGQDYNEQFFGPGTRLTVL.

The chain combines TRBV6-1 with TRBJ1-3; possibly TRBD1 for D (6 bases). Germline CDR1 reads MNHNS; CDR2 reads SASEGT. The V gene lost 7 bases and the J gene lost 2 bases, with 9 bases spanning the gap. The CDR3 runs to 13 residues. CDR3 in DNA: TGTGCCAGCAAGAAGGGGGCTGGAAACACCATATATTTT. It translates to CASKKGAGNTIYF.

The count of this clone is one. The rearrangement links TRBV30 to TRBJ1-1, with a tentative D call TRBD1 (6 bases). V gave up 4 bases and J gave up 10 bases, with 16 bases separating them. The CDR3 runs to 12 residues. Germline-derived CDR1 and CDR2 are GTSNPN and SVGIG (reference sequence). The CDR3 region is CAWNRDILGAFF. CDR3 bases: TGTGCCTGGAATCGGGACATACTAGGAGCTTTCTTT.

The chain is built from TRBV27 and TRBJ2-5, with no clear D. The ends were cut back, 2 bases at V and 0 bases at J, with 13 bases in the middle. CDR3 length equals 16 residues. Per the germline V gene, CDR1 is MNHEY and CDR2 is SMNVEV (reference sequence). The CDR3, as DNA: TGTGCCAGCAGTTTAGCCCACCCCCAGTACCAAGAGACCCAGTACTTC. Its translation: CASSLAHPQYQETQYF.

This chain links TRBV15 with TRBJ2-7; D may be TRBD2 (6 bases). Germline V gene lookup returns CDR1 LNHNV and CDR2 YYDKDF (reference sequence). V shed 4 bases and J shed 2 bases, with 15 bases lying between them. CDR3 length: 15 residues. The CDR3 DNA sequence: TGTGCCACCAGCACCGGCGGGAAGGGGACCTACGAGCAGTACTTC. Its protein product is CATSTGGKGTYEQYF.

Only one count was recorded for this clone. V is TRBV10-3 and J is TRBJ1-6; 7 bases agree with TRBD1. Germline CDR1 reads ENHRY; CDR2 reads SYGVKD. There are 13 residues in the CDR3. V was pared by 6 bases and J by 10 bases, with 6 bases of the junction left unmatched. The CDR3 here is CAISHDRESPLHF. In DNA, the CDR3 is TGTGCCATCAGCCACGACAGGGAATCACCCCTCCACTTT.

This chain links TRBV7-9 with TRBJ1-4; D gene ambiguous. CDR3 length: 12 amino acids. Germline lookup yields CDR1 SEHNR and CDR2 FQNEAQ (reference sequence). Trimming took off 0 bases at V and 8 bases at J, with 4 bases between the two ends. CDR3 coding DNA: TGTGCCAGCAGCTTAGCGAGGGAAAAACTGTTTTTT. Translated, it gives CASSLAREKLFF.

The chain has TRBV5-5 and TRBJ1-2, with D possibly TRBD1 on 6 matching bases. Trimming removed 3 bases from V and 4 bases from J, with 16 bases in between. Germline assignment: CDR1 SGHKS and CDR2 YYEKEE (reference sequence). The CDR3 is 15 amino acids. The CDR3 DNA is TGTGCCAGCAGCTCGGGACATCGGTCGTTCTATGGCTACACCTTC. It yields the protein CASSSGHRSFYGYTF. The full variable domain, its missing parts supplied by reference TRBV5-5 and TRBJ1-2, is DAGVTQSPTHLIKTRGQQVTLRCSPISGHKSVSWYQQVLGQGPQFIFQYYEKEERGRGNFPDRFSARQFPNYSSELNVNALLLGDSALYLCASSSGHRSFYGYTFGSGTRLTVV.

The chain carries TRBV5-6 and TRBJ1-1, with TRBD1 identical over 9 bases. Germline V gives CDR1 SGHDT, CDR2 YYEEEE. V lost 2 bases and J lost 4; bases outside the gene matches: 6. This CDR3 is 15 amino acids long. For the CDR3, the DNA is TGTGCCAGCAGCTTCGTGGGACAGGGAGTCACTGAAGCTTTCTTT. Its protein is CASSFVGQGVTEAFF. Full variable domain (outside the CDR3, taken from reference TRBV5-6 and TRBJ1-1): DAGVTQSPTHLIKTRGQQVTLRCSPKSGHDTVSWYQQALGQGPQFIFQYYEEEERQRGNFPDRFSGHQFPNYSSELNVNALLLGDSALYLCASSFVGQGVTEAFFGQGTRLTVV.

This clone occurred a few times. The chain has TRBV6-5 and TRBJ1-6, with D hard to call. This CDR3 has 13 residues. Trimming left V 5 bases short and J 8 bases short, with 10 bases between. The V gene's germline CDR1 is MNHEY and CDR2 SVGAGI. The CDR3 sequence is CASSQTADSPLHF. CDR3 nucleotides: TGTGCCAGCAGTCAAACGGCGGATTCACCCCTCCACTTT.

The chain combines TRBV5-1 with TRBJ2-3; TRBD1 is a possible D gene (5 bases). The CDR3 extends over 13 amino acids. The germline V gene has CDR1 SGHRS and CDR2 YFSETQ. Trimming cost V 4 bases and J 4 bases, with 10 bases left between them. The CDR3 is CASSVGQSDTQYF. The DNA for the CDR3 is TGCGCCAGCAGCGTGGGGCAGTCAGATACGCAGTATTTT. Full variable domain (outside the CDR3, taken from reference TRBV5-1 and TRBJ2-3): KAGVTQTPRYLIKTRGQQVTLSCSPISGHRSVSWYQQTPGQGLQFLFEYFSETQRNKGNFPGRFSGRQFSNSRSEMNVSTLELGDSALYLCASSVGQSDTQYFGPGTRLTVL.

J is TRBJ1-3 and V is TRBV4-1, with D maybe TRBD1 (5 bases). Trimming shortened V by 1 base and J by 1 base, and 8 bases separated the two germline ends. The CDR3 runs 15 residues. In germline, CDR1 is MGHRA, CDR2 YSYEKL. This chain's CDR3 is CASSQGAGSGNTIYF. DNA of the CDR3: TGCGCCAGCAGCCAAGGTGCAGGGTCTGGAAACACCATATATTTT.

The DNA of the CDR3 is TGTGCCAGCAGTCTACCGGTATATAACTATGGCTACACCTTC. This encodes CASSLPVYNYGYTF. This chain joins TRBV25-1 and TRBJ1-2; the D is unclear. Germline CDR1 reads MGHDK; CDR2 reads SYGVNS. This CDR3 is 14 amino acids long. V lost 5 bases and J 1 base, leaving 11 bases between the germline ends.